The sequence of this T cell receptor (beta chain) was determined in a study of identical twins. CDR1 is SGHRS and CDR2 is YFSETQ in the germline V gene. CDR3 size: 13 residues. V lost 7 bases to trimming and J lost 6 bases, with 13 bases between them. Each CDR3 protein gets one entry after TCRdb re-called the 5' RACE reads with MiXCR. The table records around 650,000 distinct CDR3 sequences, about 7% of them present only once. This clonotype was detected ten times or more. In addition, the sample was reused for a study of yellow fever vaccine responses in identical twins.

The gene calls are TRBV5-1 and TRBJ2-2; a possible D gene is TRBD1 (6 bases). The TCR was taken from a woman between 18 and 30 years old in good health. Sequencing was done on a sample of PBMCs. This CDR3 is CASGSEGAGELFF. The CDR3 DNA reads TGCGCCAGCGGTTCCGAGGGGGCCGGGGAGCTGTTTTTT.